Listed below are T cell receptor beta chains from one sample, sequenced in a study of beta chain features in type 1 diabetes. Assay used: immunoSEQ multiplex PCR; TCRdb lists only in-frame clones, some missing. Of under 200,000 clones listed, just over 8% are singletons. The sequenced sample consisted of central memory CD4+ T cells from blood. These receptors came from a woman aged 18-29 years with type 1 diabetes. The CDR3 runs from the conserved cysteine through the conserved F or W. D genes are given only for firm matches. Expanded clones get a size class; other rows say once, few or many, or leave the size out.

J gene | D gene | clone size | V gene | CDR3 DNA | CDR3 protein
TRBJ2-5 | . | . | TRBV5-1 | TGCGCCAGCAGTTTAATGGAGACCCAGTACTTC | CASSLMETQYF
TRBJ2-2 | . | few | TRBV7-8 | TGTGCCAGCAGCCCGCGACTTTCCACCGGGGGGCTGTTTTTT | CASSPRLSTGGLFF
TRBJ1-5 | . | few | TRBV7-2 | TGTGCCAGCAGCTCAGGGGTTCTTAGCAATCAGCCCCAGCATTTT | CASSSGVLSNQPQHF
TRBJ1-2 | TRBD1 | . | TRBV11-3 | TGTGCCAGCAGCTCCCAACAGGGGAACTATGGCTACACCTTC | CASSSQQGNYGYTF
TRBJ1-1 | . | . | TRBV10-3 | TGTGCCATCAGTCTACTTACAGGGTCGGCTGAAGCTTTCTTT | CAISLLTGSAEAFF
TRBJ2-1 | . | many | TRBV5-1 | TGCGCCAGCAGCTTGGCCGTGGGGAGCGATGAGCAGTTCTTC | CASSLAVGSDEQFF
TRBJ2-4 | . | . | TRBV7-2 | TGTGCCAGCAGCCGTGCGAGGGGGGCCAAAAACATTCAGTACTTC | CASSRARGAKNIQYF
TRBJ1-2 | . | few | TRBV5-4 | TGTGCCAGCAGCTTGGCGTCAGACACTAACTATGGCTACACCTTC | CASSLASDTNYGYTF
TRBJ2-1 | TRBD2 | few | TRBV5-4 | TGTGCCAGCTCCTTGGCGGCGGGGGCCTACAATGAGCAGTTCTTC | CASSLAAGAYNEQFF
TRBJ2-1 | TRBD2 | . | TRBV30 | TGTGCCTGGGGCCGGGACTACTCCAACAATGAGCAGTTCTTC | CAWGRDYSNNEQFF
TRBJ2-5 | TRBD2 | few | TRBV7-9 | TGTGCCAGCAGAGCCGGGACTAGCGGCACCTTAGGAGAGACCCAGTACTTC | CASRAGTSGTLGETQYF
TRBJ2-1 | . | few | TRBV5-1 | TGCGCCAGCAGTTCAACATCCCCGGGTGAGCAGTTCTTC | CASSSTSPGEQFF
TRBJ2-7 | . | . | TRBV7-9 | TGTGCCAGCAGCTTAGAGGCCGGGGTGGGTTACGAGCAGTACTTC | CASSLEAGVGYEQYF
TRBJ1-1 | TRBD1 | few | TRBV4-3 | TGCGCCAGCAGCCAAGGAGGGACAGTTGGACACACTGAAGCTTTCTTT | CASSQGGTVGHTEAFF
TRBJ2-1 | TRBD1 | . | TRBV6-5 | TGTGCCAGCGTCTCCGGACAGGGAGTCTACAATGAGCAGTTCTTC | CASVSGQGVYNEQFF
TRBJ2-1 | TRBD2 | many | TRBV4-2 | TGTGCCAGCACCACCGGACTAGCGGGGTACAATGAGCAGTTCTTC | CASTTGLAGYNEQFF
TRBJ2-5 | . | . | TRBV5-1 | TGCGCCAGCAGCTTGAGGGGTCCAGAGACCCAGTACTTC | CASSLRGPETQYF
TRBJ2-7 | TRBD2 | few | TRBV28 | TGTGCCAGCAGTCATCGGACGGGAGGGTACGAGCAGTACTTC | CASSHRTGGYEQYF
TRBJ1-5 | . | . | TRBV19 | TGTGCCAGTAGTATTCTAGGAGGGAGAAACCAGCCCCAGCATTTT | CASSILGGRNQPQHF
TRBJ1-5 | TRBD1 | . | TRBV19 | TGTGCCAGTAGTTACTTTCAGGGGGCCAGCAATCAGCCCCAGCATTTT | CASSYFQGASNQPQHF
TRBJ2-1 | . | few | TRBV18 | TGTGCCAGCTCACCACCATTGCAGGGGATACACAATGAGCAGTTCTTC | CASSPPLQGIHNEQFF
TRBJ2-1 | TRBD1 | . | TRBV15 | TGTGCCACCAGCAGAGATCCCCCGGGACAGGGTGTAATTGAGCAGTTCTTC | CATSRDPPGQGVIEQFF
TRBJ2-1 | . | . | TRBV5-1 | TGCGCCAGCAGCTTGGCACAGGCTGGCGGAAATGAGCAGTTCTTC | CASSLAQAGGNEQFF
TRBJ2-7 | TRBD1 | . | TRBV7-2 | TGTGCCAGCGGGGTTGGGACAGGGTACCACGAGCAGTACTTC | CASGVGTGYHEQYF
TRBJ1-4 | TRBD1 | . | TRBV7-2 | TGTGCCAGCAGCTGGAGGGACAGTGAAAAACTGTTTTTT | CASSWRDSEKLFF
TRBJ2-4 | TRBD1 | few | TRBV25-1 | TGTGCCAGCAGTGCTACTGACAGGGGAGACATTCAGTACTTC | CASSATDRGDIQYF
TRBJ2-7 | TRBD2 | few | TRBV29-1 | TGCAGCGTTGTAGTAGCGGGAGCCTACGAGCAGTACTTC | CSVVVAGAYEQYF
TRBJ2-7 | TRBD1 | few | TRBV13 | TGTGCCAGCAGCAATTGGAAGGACAGGGCCTACGAGCAGTACTTC | CASSNWKDRAYEQYF
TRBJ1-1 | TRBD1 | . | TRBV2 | TGTGCCAGCAGGGGACAGGGGGTAGGTGAAGCTTTCTTT | CASRGQGVGEAFF
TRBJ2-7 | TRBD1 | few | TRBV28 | TGTGCCAGCAGTTTGCCTGACAGGGTCGCCGAGCAGTACTTC | CASSLPDRVAEQYF
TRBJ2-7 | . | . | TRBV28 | TGTGCCAGCACAATATATGCAGGGAACGAGCAGTACTTC | CASTIYAGNEQYF
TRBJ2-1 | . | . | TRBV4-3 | TGCGCCAGCCGTAGATCAGCGGCTACCTACAATGAGCAGTTCTTC | CASRRSAATYNEQFF
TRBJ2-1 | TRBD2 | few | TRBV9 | TGTGCCAGCAGCGTGGACCCCGGGACTAGCGGGATCTATGAGCAGTTCTTC | CASSVDPGTSGIYEQFF
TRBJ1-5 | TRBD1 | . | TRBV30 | TGTGCCTGGAGTGTACGGAACAGGGGTCAGCCCCAGCATTTT | CAWSVRNRGQPQHF
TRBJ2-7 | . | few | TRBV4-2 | TGTGCCAGCAGCCAGGTCGGACAGGGAGGGGCCGAGCAGTACTTC | CASSQVGQGGAEQYF
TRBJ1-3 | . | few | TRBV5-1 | TGCGCCAGCAGCATACAACAGGGAAACACCATATATTTT | CASSIQQGNTIYF
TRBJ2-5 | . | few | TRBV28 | TGTGCCAGCAGTCCCGCTGGCCGGGACAACCAAGAGACCCAGTACTTC | CASSPAGRDNQETQYF
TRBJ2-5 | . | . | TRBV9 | TGTGCCAGCAGCGTTTGGGCAGGGGCTGGGGAGACCCAGTACTTC | CASSVWAGAGETQYF
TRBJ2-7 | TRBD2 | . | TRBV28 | TGTGCCAGCTCAAGCCCCGCTAGCGGACCCTACGAGCAGTACTTC | CASSSPASGPYEQYF
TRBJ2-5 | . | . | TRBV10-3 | TGTGCCATCAGTGTTCGGGTCCAAGAGACCCAGTACTTC | CAISVRVQETQYF
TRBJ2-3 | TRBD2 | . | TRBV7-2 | TGTGCCAGCAGCCTAGCGGGGGGGAACACAGATACGCAGTATTTT | CASSLAGGNTDTQYF
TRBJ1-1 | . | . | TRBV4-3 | TGCGCCAGCAGCTTGGGGCAGCCCAACACTGAAGCTTTCTTT | CASSLGQPNTEAFF
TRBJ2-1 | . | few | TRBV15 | TGTGCCACCAGCAGAGGGGCGGGACGAGAATCCAATGAGCAGTTCTTC | CATSRGAGRESNEQFF
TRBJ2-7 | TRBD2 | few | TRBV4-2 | TGTGCCAGCAGCCCCCGGACTAGCGGGACCTACGAGCAGTACTTC | CASSPRTSGTYEQYF
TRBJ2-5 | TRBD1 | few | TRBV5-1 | TGCGCCAGCAGTCCAGGGGGCGGGATGGAGACCCAGTACTTC | CASSPGGGMETQYF
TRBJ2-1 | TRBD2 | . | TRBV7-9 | TGTGCCAGCAGCTTCGTCGGGGGGGAGCAGTTCTTC | CASSFVGGEQFF
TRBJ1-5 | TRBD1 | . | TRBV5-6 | TGTGCCAGCAGCTTGAGGTACAGGGGGAGCAATCAGCCCCAGCATTTT | CASSLRYRGSNQPQHF
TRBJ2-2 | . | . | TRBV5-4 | TGTGCCAGCAGCTTTACAGGGTTTGGGGCAACCGGGGAGCTGTTTTTT | CASSFTGFGATGELFF
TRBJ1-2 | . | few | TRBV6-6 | TGTGCCAGCCAAGGACTTGACTATGGCTACACCTTC | CASQGLDYGYTF
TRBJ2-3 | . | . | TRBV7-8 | TGTGCCAGCAGCTTATCGTTGCGGGGGCTTGGTGTAGCAGATACGCAGTATTTT | CASSLSLRGLGVADTQYF
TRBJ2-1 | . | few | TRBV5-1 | TGCGCCAGCAGCTTCCGGACAGACAATGAGCAGTTCTTC | CASSFRTDNEQFF
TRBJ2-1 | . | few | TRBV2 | TGTGCCAGCACCGAGGAACGGATTAAGTACAATGAGCAGTTCTTC | CASTEERIKYNEQFF
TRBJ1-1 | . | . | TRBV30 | TGTGCCTGGAGTTTTAGGAACACTGAAGCTTTCTTT | CAWSFRNTEAFF
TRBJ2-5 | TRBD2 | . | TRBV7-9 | TGTGCCAGCAGCCCCCGAGGGACTAGCGGAGAGACCCAGTACTTC | CASSPRGTSGETQYF
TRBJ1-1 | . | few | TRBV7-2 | TGTGCCAGCAGCTTATGGGGGGAGGGGAGAGCTTTCTTT | CASSLWGEGRAFF